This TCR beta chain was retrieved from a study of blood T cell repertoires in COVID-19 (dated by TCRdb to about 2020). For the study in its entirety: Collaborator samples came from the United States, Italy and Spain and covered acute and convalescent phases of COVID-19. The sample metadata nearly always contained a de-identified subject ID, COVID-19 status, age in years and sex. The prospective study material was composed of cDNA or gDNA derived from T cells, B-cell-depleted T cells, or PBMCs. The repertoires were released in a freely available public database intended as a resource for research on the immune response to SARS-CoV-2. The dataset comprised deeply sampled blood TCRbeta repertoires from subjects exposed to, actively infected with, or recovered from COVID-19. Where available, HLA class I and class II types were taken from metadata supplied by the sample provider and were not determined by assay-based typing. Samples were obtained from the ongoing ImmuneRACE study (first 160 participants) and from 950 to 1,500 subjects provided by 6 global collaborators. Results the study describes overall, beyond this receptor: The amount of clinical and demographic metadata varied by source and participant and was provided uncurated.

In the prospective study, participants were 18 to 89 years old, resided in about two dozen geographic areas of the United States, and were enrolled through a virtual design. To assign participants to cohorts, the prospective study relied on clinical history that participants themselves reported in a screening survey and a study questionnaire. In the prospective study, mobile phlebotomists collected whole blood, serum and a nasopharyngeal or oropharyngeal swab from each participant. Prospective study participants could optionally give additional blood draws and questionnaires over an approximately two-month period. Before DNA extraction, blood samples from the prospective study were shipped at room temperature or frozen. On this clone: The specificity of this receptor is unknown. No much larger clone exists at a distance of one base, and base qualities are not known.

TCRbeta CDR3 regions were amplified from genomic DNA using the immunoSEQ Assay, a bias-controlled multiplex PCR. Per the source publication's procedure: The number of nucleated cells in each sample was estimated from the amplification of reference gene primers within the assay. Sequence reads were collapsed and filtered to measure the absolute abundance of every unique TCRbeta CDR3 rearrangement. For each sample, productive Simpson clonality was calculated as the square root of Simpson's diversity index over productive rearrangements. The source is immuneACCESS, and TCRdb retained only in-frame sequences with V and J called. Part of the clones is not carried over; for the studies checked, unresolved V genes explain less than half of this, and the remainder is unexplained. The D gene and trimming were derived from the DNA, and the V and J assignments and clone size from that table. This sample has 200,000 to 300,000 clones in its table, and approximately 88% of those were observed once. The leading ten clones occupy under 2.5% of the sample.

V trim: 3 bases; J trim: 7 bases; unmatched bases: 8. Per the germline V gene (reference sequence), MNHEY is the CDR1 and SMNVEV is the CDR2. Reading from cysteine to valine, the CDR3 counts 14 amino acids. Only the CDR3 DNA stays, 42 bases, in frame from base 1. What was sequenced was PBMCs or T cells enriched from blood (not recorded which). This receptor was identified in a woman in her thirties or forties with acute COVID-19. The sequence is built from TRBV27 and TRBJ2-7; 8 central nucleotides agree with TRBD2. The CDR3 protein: CASSLSGSRREQYV. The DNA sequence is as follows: TGTGCCAGCAGTTTGAGCGGGAGCCGGAGGGAGCAGTACGTC.